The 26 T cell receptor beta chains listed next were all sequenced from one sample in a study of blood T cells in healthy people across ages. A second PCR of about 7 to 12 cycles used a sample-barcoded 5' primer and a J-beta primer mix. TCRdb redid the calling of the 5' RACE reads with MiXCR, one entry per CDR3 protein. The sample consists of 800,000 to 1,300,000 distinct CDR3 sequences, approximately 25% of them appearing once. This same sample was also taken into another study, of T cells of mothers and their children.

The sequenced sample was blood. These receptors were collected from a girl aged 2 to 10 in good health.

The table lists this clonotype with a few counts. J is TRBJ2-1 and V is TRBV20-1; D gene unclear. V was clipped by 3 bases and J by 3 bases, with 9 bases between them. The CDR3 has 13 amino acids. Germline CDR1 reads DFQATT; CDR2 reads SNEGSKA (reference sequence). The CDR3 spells CSASDGRYNEQFF. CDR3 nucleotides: TGCAGTGCTAGCGACGGACGCTACAATGAGCAGTTCTTC.

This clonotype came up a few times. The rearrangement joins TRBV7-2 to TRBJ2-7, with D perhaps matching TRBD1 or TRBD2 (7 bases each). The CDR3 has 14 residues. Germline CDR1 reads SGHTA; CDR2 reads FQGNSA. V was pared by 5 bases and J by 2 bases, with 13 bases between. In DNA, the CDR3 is TGTGCCAGCAGCCCCCAGGGGGGGACCTACGAGCAGTACTTC. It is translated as CASSPQGGTYEQYF.

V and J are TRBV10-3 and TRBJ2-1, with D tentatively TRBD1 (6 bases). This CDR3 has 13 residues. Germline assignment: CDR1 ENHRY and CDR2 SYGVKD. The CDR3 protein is CANKRGQPNEQFF. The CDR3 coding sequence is TGTGCGAATAAGCGTGGACAGCCCAATGAGCAGTTCTTC.

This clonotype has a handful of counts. The CDR3 here is CASSVGDRPFVAFF. CDR3 coding DNA: TGTGCCAGCAGCGTTGGGGACAGGCCCTTCGTAGCTTTCTTT. The chain is built from TRBV9 and TRBJ1-1; 8 nucleotides match TRBD1. Germline CDR1 SGDLS, CDR2 YYNGEE. The CDR3 is 14 amino acids. Germline trimming cut 2 bases from V and 10 bases from J; bases unmatched to any gene: 10. Looking up the rest from reference TRBV9 and TRBJ1-1 gives the full variable domain: DSGVTQTPKHLITATGQRVTLRCSPRSGDLSVYWYQQSLDQGLQFLIQYYNGEERAKGNILERFSAQQFPDLHSELNLSSLELGDSALYFCASSVGDRPFVAFFGQGTRLTVV.

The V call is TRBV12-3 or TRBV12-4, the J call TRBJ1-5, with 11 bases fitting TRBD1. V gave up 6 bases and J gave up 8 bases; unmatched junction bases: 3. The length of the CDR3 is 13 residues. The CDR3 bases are TGTGCCAGCAGGGGGACAGGGGGTGAGCCCCAGCATTTT. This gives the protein CASRGTGGEPQHF.

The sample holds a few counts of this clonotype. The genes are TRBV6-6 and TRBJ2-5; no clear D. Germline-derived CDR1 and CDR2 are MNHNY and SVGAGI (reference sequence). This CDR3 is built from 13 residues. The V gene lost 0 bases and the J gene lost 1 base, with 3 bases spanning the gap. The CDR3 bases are TGTGCCAGCAGTTACTCAGTCCAAGAGACCCAGTACTTC. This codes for CASSYSVQETQYF.

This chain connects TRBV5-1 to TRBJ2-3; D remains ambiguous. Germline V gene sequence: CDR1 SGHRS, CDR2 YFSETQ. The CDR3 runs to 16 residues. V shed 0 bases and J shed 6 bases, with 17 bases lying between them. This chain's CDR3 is CASSLAGRRCCDTQYF. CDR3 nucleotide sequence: TGCGCCAGCAGCTTGGCCGGAAGGCGTTGCTGCGATACGCAGTATTTT.

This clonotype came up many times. The DNA of the CDR3 is TGTGCCAGCAGAGGGACAGCCCAAGAGACCCAGTACTTC. It yields the protein CASRGTAQETQYF. This rearrangement joins TRBV7-2 to TRBJ2-5; 7 bases agree with TRBD1. The V segment lost 6 bases and the J segment 1 base; nucleotides outside the gene matches: 2. The CDR3 sequence is 13 residues long. The germline V gene has CDR1 SGHTA and CDR2 FQGNSA.

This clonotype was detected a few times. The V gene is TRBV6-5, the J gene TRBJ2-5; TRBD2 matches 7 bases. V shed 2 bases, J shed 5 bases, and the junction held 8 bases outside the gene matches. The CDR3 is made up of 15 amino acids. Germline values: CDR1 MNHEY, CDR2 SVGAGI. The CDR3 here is CASSYGSGAGETQYF. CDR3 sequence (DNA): TGTGCCAGCAGTTACGGGTCGGGAGCGGGGGAGACCCAGTACTTC.

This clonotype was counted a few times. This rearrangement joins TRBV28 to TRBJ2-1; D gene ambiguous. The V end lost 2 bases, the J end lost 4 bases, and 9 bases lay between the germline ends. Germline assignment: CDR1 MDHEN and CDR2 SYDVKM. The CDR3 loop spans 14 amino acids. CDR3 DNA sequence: TGTGCCAGCAGTTTACATTTCCTTTACAATGAGCAGTTCTTC. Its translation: CASSLHFLYNEQFF.

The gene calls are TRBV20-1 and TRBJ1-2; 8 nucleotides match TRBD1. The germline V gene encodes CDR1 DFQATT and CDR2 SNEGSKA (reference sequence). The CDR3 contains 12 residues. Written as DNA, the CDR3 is TGCACCACGGACAGGGTGGGGGGCGGCTACACCTTC. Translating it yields CTTDRVGGGYTF.

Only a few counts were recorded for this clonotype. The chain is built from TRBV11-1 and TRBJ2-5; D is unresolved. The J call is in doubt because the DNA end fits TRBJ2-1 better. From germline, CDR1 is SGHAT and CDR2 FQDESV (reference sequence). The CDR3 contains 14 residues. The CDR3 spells CASSVVATLGEQFF. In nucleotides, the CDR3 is TGTGCCAGCAGCGTCGTCGCGACTCTAGGGGAGCAGTTCTTC.

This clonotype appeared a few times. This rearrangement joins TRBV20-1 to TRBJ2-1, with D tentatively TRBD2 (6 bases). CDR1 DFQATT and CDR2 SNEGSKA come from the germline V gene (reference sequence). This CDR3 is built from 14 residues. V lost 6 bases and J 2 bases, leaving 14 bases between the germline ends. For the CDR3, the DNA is TGCAGTGCCACCCGGGACTCCCCCTACAATGAGCAGTTCTTC. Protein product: CSATRDSPYNEQFF.

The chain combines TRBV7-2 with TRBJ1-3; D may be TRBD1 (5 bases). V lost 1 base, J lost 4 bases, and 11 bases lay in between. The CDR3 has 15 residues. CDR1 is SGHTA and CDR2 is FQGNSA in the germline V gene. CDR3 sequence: CASSLVAREGNTIYF. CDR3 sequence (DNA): TGTGCCAGCAGCTTAGTTGCCAGGGAAGGAAACACCATATATTTT.

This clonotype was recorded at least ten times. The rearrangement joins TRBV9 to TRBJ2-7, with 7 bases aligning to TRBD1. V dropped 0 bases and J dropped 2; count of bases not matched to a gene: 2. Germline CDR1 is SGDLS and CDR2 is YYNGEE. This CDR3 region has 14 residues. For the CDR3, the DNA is TGTGCCAGCAGCGTAGCCCAGGGGGCCTACGAGCAGTACTTC. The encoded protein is CASSVAQGAYEQYF.

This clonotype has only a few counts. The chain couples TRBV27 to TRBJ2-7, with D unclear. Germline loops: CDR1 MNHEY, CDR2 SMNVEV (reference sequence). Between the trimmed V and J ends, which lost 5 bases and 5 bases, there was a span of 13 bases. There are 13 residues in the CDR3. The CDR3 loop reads CASSRALGNEQYF. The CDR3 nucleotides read TGTGCCAGCAGTCGAGCGCTAGGCAACGAGCAGTACTTC.

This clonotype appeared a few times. The CDR3 sequence: CASSPLLLAGYTDTQYF. The CDR3 DNA follows: TGTGCCAGCAGTCCCTTGCTCCTAGCGGGCTACACAGATACGCAGTATTTT. The chain is built from TRBV12-3 or TRBV12-4 and TRBJ2-3; 8 nucleotides match TRBD2. CDR3 size: 17 residues. The V gene end was trimmed by 5 bases and the J gene end by 2 bases; junction bases not matched to a gene: 12.

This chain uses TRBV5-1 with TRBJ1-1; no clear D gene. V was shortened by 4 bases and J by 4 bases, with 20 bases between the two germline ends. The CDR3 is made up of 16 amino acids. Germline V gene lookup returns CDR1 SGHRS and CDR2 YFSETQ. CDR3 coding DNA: TGCGCCAGCAGCCCATGGGGAGAGGGCGCGGGCACTGAAGCTTTCTTT. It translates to CASSPWGEGAGTEAFF.

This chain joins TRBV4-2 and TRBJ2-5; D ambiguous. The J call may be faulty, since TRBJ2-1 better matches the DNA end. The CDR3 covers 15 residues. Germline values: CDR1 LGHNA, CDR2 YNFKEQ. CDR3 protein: CASSQDRSTNNEQFF. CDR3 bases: TGTGCCAGCAGCCAAGATCGTAGTACTAACAATGAGCAGTTCTTC.

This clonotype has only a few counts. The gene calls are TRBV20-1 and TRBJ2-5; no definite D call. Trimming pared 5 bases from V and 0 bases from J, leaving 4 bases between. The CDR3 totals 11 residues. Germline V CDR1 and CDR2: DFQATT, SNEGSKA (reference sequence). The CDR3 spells CSAEYQETQYF. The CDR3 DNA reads TGCAGTGCTGAGTACCAAGAGACCCAGTACTTC.

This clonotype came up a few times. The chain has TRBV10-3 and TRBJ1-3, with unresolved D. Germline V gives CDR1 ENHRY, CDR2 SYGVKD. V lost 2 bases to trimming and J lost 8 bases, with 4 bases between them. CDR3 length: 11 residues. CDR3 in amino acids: CAISEEDTIYF. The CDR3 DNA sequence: TGTGCCATCAGTGAGGAGGACACCATATATTTT.

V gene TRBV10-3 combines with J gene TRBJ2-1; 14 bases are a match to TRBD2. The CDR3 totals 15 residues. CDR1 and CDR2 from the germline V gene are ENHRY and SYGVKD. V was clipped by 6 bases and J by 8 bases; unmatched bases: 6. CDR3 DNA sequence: TGTGCCATCAGCCTGACTAGCGGGGGGGCTCATGAGCAGTTCTTC. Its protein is CAISLTSGGAHEQFF.

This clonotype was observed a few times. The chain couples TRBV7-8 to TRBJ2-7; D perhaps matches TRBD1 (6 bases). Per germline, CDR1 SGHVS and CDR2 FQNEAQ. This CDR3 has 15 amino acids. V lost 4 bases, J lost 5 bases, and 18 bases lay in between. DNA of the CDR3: TGTGCCAGCAGCTCCCCGACACAGGGTACCCACGAGCAGTACTTC. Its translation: CASSSPTQGTHEQYF.

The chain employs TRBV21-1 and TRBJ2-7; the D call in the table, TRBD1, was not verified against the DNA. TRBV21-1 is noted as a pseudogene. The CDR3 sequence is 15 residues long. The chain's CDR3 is CASSNRDRSTYEQYF. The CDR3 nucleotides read TGTGCCAGCAGCAACCGGGACAGGAGTACGTACGAGCAGTACTTC.

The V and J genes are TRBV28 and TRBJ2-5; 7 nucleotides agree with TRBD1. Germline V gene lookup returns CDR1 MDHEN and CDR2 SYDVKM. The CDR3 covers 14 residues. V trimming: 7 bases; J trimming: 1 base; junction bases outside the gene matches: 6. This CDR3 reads CASTGQPFQETQYF. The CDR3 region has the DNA TGTGCCAGCACGGGACAGCCTTTCCAAGAGACCCAGTACTTC.

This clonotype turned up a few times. The CDR3 coding sequence is TGCAGCGTTGAAGGGCGGGCCCTGAAGACCCAGTACTTC. This codes for CSVEGRALKTQYF. The chain is built from TRBV29-1 and TRBJ2-5, with D possibly matching TRBD2 (5 bases). V was shortened by 1 base and J by 6 bases, with 12 bases between the two germline ends. CDR1 and CDR2 (germline): SQVTM, ANQGSEA. The CDR3 is made up of 13 amino acids.